The rows below give T cell receptor beta chains drawn from one sample of a study of radiation and T cells in renal cell carcinoma. The protocol was immunoSEQ multiplex PCR, while the TCRdb copy is restricted to in-frame clones and leaves out a portion. The profile shows about 9,300 clones, about 63% of them singletons. Source: tumor tissue, taken from a patient whose treatment included radiotherapy and nephrectomy. The receptor set was obtained from a woman aged 50 to 60 with renal cell carcinoma. The CDR3 runs from the conserved cysteine through the conserved F or W. Each record gives: clone size, J gene, V gene, D gene, CDR3 protein, CDR3 DNA. The D gene is left open where the match is weak. Rows give clone size only sometimes, using once, few, many, or a class for an expanded clone.

- TRBJ2-1 TRBV7-9 - CASSLVAVNNEQFF TGTGCCAGCAGCTTAGTGGCTGTGAACAATGAGCAGTTCTTC
- TRBJ2-4 TRBV9 TRBD1 CASSNRGQGSGNIQYF TGTGCCAGCAGTAATAGGGGACAGGGCAGTGGAAACATTCAGTACTTC
few TRBJ1-1 TRBV30 - CAWSVRPDTEAFF TGTGCCTGGAGTGTACGACCCGACACTGAAGCTTTCTTT
medium-sized TRBJ2-2 TRBV5-1 TRBD2 CASRERGATGELFF TGCGCCAGCAGGGAGCGGGGGGCGACCGGGGAGCTGTTTTTT
few TRBJ2-2 TRBV19 TRBD1 CASSPTGTGVTGELFF TGTGCCAGTAGCCCCACCGGGACAGGGGTAACCGGGGAGCTGTTTTTT
once TRBJ2-7 TRBV11-2 - CASSLDRTGLSYEQYF TGTGCCAGCAGCTTAGATCGAACAGGACTATCCTACGAGCAGTACTTC
- TRBJ1-2 TRBV6-5 - CASRWNYGYTF TGTGCCAGCAGGTGGAACTATGGCTACACCTTC
- TRBJ2-7 TRBV27 TRBD1 CASSLIEGQGIHEQYF TGTGCCAGCAGCCTTATCGAGGGACAGGGGATTCACGAGCAGTACTTC
- TRBJ2-6 TRBV4-3 - CASSLTGTWDSGANVLTF TGCGCCAGCAGCCTGACCGGGACCTGGGACTCTGGGGCCAACGTCCTGACTTTC
- TRBJ2-3 TRBV5-6 - CASSLDPTGADTQYF TGTGCCAGCAGCTTGGACCCGACAGGAGCAGATACGCAGTATTTT
- TRBJ2-7 TRBV7-8 TRBD2 CASSLVTSGGSYEQYF TGTGCCAGCAGCTTAGTGACTAGCGGGGGGTCCTACGAGCAGTACTTC